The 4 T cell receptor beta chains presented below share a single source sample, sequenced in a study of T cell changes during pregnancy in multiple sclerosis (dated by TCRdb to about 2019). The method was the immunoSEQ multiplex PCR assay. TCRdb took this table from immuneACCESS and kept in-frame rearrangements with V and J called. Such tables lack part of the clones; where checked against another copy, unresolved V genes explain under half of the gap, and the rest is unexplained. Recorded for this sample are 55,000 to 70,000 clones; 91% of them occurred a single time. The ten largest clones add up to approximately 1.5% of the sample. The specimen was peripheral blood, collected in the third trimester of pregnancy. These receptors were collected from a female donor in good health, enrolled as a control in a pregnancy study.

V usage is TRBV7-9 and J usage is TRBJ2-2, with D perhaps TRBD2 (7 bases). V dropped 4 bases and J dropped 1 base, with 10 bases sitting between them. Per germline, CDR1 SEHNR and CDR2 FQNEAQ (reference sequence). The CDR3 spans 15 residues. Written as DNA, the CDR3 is TGTGCCAGCAGCTCGGGGGGACAGAACACCGGGGAGCTGTTTTTT. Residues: CASSSGGQNTGELFF.

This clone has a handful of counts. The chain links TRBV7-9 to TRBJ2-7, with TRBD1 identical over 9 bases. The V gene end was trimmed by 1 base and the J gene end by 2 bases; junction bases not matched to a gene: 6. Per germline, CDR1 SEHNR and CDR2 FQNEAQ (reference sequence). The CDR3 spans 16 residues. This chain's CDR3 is CASSLVGGTGPYEQYF. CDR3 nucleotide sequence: TGTGCCAGCAGCTTAGTGGGTGGGACAGGGCCCTACGAGCAGTACTTC.

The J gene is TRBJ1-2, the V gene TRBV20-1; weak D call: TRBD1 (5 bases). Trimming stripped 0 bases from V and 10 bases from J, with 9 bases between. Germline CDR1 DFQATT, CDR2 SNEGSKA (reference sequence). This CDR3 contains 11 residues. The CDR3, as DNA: TGCAGTGCTAGAGATCAGGGTGACTACACCTTC. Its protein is CSARDQGDYTF.

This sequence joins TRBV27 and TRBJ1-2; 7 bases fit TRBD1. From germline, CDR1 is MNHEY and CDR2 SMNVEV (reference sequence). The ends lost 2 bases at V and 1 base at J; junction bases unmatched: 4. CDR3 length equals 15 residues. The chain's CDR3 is CASSLDRAHNYGYTF. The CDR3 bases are TGTGCCAGCAGTTTAGACAGGGCTCATAACTATGGCTACACCTTC.